Each of the 17 T cell receptor beta chains below was sequenced from the same sample in a study of beta chain features in type 1 diabetes. Their specific antigens are unknown. Study-wide results and caveats: All four CD4+ subsets of Type 1 diabetes patients contained TCRB CDR3s that were moderately but significantly shorter.

TCRB transcripts that were expressed got sequenced, as all of the isolated RNA had been reverse transcribed. Clones were read by immunoSEQ multiplex PCR, and TCRdb kept only the in-frame ones, dropping some. This table has roughly 330,000 clones, roughly 13% appearing once. Input material: naive CD4+ T cells from blood. These receptors all come from a woman between 18 and 29 years old with type 1 diabetes.

J is TRBJ2-2 and V is TRBV18; 7 nucleotides align to TRBD1. The CDR3 runs 16 residues. The V and J ends lost 1 base and 1 base, in that order; junction bases with no gene match: 3. Germline V gene data show CDR1 as KGHSH and CDR2 as LQKENI. The DNA of the CDR3 is TGTGCCAGCTCACCACAGGGGGCACTGAACACCGGGGAGCTGTTTTTT. It codes for CASSPQGALNTGELFF.

This clone came up a few times. The gene calls are TRBV4-2 and TRBJ2-3, with 9 bases lining up with TRBD2. This CDR3 has 17 residues. The J segment lost 0 bases and the V segment lost 1 base, leaving 5 bases of the junction unmatched. Germline CDR1 and CDR2: LGHNA and YNFKEQ. The CDR3, as DNA: TGTGCCAGCAGCCAAGCGACTAGCGGAACTAGCACAGATACGCAGTATTTT. As protein: CASSQATSGTSTDTQYF.

This clone was found a few times. The CDR3 bases are TGTGCCAGCAGCTTAGAGTACAGGCAAAACACTGAAGCTTTCTTT. This translates into CASSLEYRQNTEAFF. V and J are TRBV7-2 and TRBJ1-1; possible D gene TRBD1, 5 bases. The CDR3 length is 15 residues. Trimming took 1 base from V and 2 from J, leaving 11 bases between them. From germline, CDR1 is SGHTA and CDR2 FQGNSA.

This clone has more than one count but fewer than ten. V is TRBV19 and J is TRBJ2-1; TRBD2 matches 12 bases. Germline V gene data show CDR1 as LNHDA and CDR2 as SQIVND (reference sequence). J gave up 4 bases and V 7 bases, and 11 bases lay outside the gene matches. The CDR3 consists of 17 residues. Written as DNA, the CDR3 is TGTGCCAGTACAAGTACTAGCGGGAGGTACCAATACAATGAGCAGTTCTTC. Its translation: CASTSTSGRYQYNEQFF.

V gene TRBV9 combines with J gene TRBJ2-5; D is perhaps TRBD2 (6 bases). V lost 3 bases to trimming and J lost 7 bases, with 16 bases between them. The CDR3 totals 14 residues. Looked up from germline, CDR1 is SGDLS and CDR2 is YYNGEE. The DNA of the CDR3 is TGTGCCAGCAGCGGGAAGACTAGTCCCATGACCCAGTACTTC. This codes for CASSGKTSPMTQYF.

This clone was seen a handful of times. The CDR3 DNA reads as TGTGCCATCAGTCCAGGACACACGAACACCGGGGAGCTGTTTTTT. Encoded protein: CAISPGHTNTGELFF. The chain employs TRBV10-3 and TRBJ2-2; D perhaps matches TRBD1 (5 bases). The CDR3 runs 15 residues. With 5 bases removed from V and 0 bases from J, the gap between germline ends came to 10 bases. Germline V CDR1 and CDR2: ENHRY, SYGVKD.

The sample holds a few counts of this clone. The DNA of the CDR3 is TGTGCCAGCAGTTCCCAGGGTAAGCGGGATGGGCTCGAGCAGTACTTC. This encodes CASSSQGKRDGLEQYF. V usage is TRBV28 and J usage is TRBJ2-7; TRBD2 aligns across 7 bases. V lost 4 bases to trimming and J lost 6 bases; unmatched junction nucleotides: 15. Germline CDR1 reads MDHEN; CDR2 reads SYDVKM. This CDR3 contains 16 residues.

In DNA, the CDR3 is TGTGCCAGCTCACCACGAGCAGGGACAATGAACACTGAAGCTTTCTTT. The encoded protein is CASSPRAGTMNTEAFF. The chain recombines TRBV18 with TRBJ1-1; TRBD1 is a possible D gene (6 bases). The CDR3 is made up of 16 amino acids. Germline values: CDR1 KGHSH, CDR2 LQKENI. V was cut by 1 base and J by 0 bases, with 12 bases left in between.

This clone was counted a few times. The chain carries TRBV9 and TRBJ1-2; D is possibly TRBD1 (5 bases). V was cut by 3 bases and J by 3 bases, with 15 bases left in between. This CDR3 has 15 amino acids. CDR1 and CDR2 from the germline V gene are SGDLS and YYNGEE. The chain's CDR3 is CASSAPAGLHYGYTF. CDR3 nucleotides: TGTGCCAGCAGCGCCCCAGCGGGACTTCACTATGGCTACACCTTC.

This clone was counted a few times. CDR3 residues: CASSQGRGSTDTQYF. The DNA of the CDR3 is TGTGCCAGCAGCCAGGGGCGGGGGTCCACAGATACGCAGTATTTT. The rearrangement joins TRBV7-9 to TRBJ2-3; D perhaps matches TRBD2 (7 bases). With 5 bases removed from V and 2 bases from J, the gap between germline ends came to 14 bases. CDR3 length: 15 amino acids. Germline V gene sequence: CDR1 SEHNR, CDR2 FQNEAQ (reference sequence).

The chain recombines TRBV19 with TRBJ2-1; possible D gene TRBD2, 5 bases. Germline V gene data show CDR1 as LNHDA and CDR2 as SQIVND (reference sequence). With 1 base removed from V and 6 bases from J, the gap between germline ends came to 16 bases. The CDR3 sequence is 16 residues long. CDR3 protein: CASSIAGVLPPNEQFF. CDR3 DNA sequence: TGTGCCAGTAGTATAGCCGGGGTCTTACCGCCCAATGAGCAGTTCTTC.

V is TRBV5-1 and J is TRBJ2-1; 11 bases map to TRBD2. Trimming removed 3 bases from V and 4 bases from J; junction bases left unmatched: 9. Germline assignment: CDR1 SGHRS and CDR2 YFSETQ. The CDR3 contains 17 residues. CDR3 sequence reads: CASSSTLAGGLYNEQFF. CDR3 nucleotides: TGCGCCAGCAGCTCCACTTTAGCGGGAGGGCTTTACAATGAGCAGTTCTTC.

This chain links TRBV21-1 with TRBJ2-7; the DNA was not used to check the table's D call, TRBD2. TRBV21-1 is a pseudogene segment. CDR3 length equals 17 residues. The CDR3: CASSKVGRERVSYEQYV. DNA of the CDR3: TGTGCCAGCAGCAAAGTTGGGAGGGAGCGTGTCTCCTACGAGCAGTACGTC.

The chain uses TRBV15 and TRBJ2-3; 9 positions match TRBD2. The CDR3 totals 15 residues. Germline V CDR1 and CDR2: LNHNV, YYDKDF (reference sequence). J was trimmed by 3 bases and V by 7 bases; bases with no gene match: 8. The CDR3 DNA reads TGTGCCACCATGCTAGCGGGATGGGTAACAGATACGCAGTATTTT. As protein: CATMLAGWVTDTQYF.

The J gene is TRBJ1-5, the V gene TRBV23-1; 8 bases line up with TRBD1. TRBV23-1 has ORF status, its function being uncertain. J lost 9 bases, V lost 4 bases, and 17 bases had no gene match. The CDR3 has 17 residues. This CDR3 is CASSRILSPTGVPPQHF. In DNA form, the CDR3 reads TGCGCCAGCAGTCGAATTTTATCCCCGACAGGGGTTCCGCCCCAGCATTTT.

The chain recombines TRBV5-1 with TRBJ2-7; TRBD2 might be the D (6 bases). CDR1 and CDR2 (germline): SGHRS, YFSETQ. V was shortened by 3 bases and J by 2 bases, with 12 bases between the two germline ends. This CDR3 has 14 amino acids. The CDR3 protein is CASSWRDSAYEQYF. As DNA, the CDR3 is TGCGCCAGCAGCTGGCGGGACTCGGCCTACGAGCAGTACTTC.

The chain joins TRBV5-4 to TRBJ1-3; D is uncertain. Germline assignment: CDR1 SGHNT and CDR2 YYREEE (reference sequence). V was cut by 4 bases and J by 0 bases, with 5 bases left in between. The CDR3 sequence is 13 residues long. The CDR3 coding sequence is TGTGCCAGCAGCCGTAGCTCTGGAAACACCATATATTTT. This sequence encodes CASSRSSGNTIYF.